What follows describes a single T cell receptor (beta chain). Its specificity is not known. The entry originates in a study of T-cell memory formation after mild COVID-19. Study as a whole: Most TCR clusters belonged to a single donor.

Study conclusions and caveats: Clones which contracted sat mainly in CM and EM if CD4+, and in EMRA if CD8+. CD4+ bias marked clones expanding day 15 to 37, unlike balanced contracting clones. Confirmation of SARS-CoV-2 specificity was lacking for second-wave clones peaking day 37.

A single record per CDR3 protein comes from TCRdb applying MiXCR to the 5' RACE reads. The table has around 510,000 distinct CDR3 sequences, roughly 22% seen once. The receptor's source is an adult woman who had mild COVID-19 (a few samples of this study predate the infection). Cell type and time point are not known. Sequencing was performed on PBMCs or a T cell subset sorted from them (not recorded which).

CDR3 region: CAISARNTEAFF. The CDR3 DNA follows: TGTGCCATCAGCGCCCGGAACACTGAAGCTTTCTTT. The chain links TRBV10-3 to TRBJ1-1, with D unresolved. Germline CDR1 and CDR2: ENHRY and SYGVKD. This CDR3 comprises 12 residues. The ends were cut back, 6 bases at V and 1 base at J, with 6 bases in the middle.